Listed here are 7 T cell receptor beta chains from one sample, sequenced in a study of blood T cell repertoires in COVID-19. Using immunoSEQ multiplex PCR, the repertoire was profiled, and TCRdb retains in-frame clones only, with some absent. The sample has 200,000 to 250,000 clones, 65% to 90% seen once. Material: peripheral blood. All receptors come from a man in his fifties with acute or convalescent COVID-19.

This clone was seen a single time. The V and J genes are TRBV27 and TRBJ1-1; 8 nucleotides agree with TRBD1. CDR3 size: 15 residues. Germline V CDR1 and CDR2: MNHEY, SMNVEV (reference sequence). The J segment lost 3 bases and the V segment lost 3 bases, leaving 6 bases of the junction unmatched. CDR3 amino acids: CASSLARGLDTEAFF. In nucleotides, the CDR3 is TGTGCCAGCAGTTTGGCCAGGGGGCTGGACACTGAAGCTTTCTTT.

This clone was seen a single time. The gene calls are TRBV14 and TRBJ2-2, with 8 bases identical to TRBD1. Germline V gene sequence: CDR1 SGHDN, CDR2 FVKESK. CDR3 length: 15 amino acids. V lost 4 bases to trimming and J lost 7 bases; unmatched junction nucleotides: 8. CDR3 sequence reads: CASSLGTGSGGELFF. In DNA form, the CDR3 reads TGTGCCAGCAGCCTGGGGACAGGAAGTGGCGGGGAGCTGTTTTTT.

CDR3 in amino acids: CASSDWGQLYGYTF. The CDR3 DNA reads TGTGCCAGTAGTGACTGGGGACAGCTCTATGGCTACACCTTC. The gene calls are TRBV19 and TRBJ1-2; 7 bases are shared with TRBD1. Germline V lookup: CDR1 LNHDA, CDR2 SQIVND (reference sequence). The J segment lost 4 bases and the V segment lost 5 bases, leaving 7 bases of the junction unmatched. This CDR3 has 14 residues.

The V call is TRBV11-1, the J call TRBJ2-7, with no clear D. Trimming removed 0 bases from V and 1 base from J, with 7 bases in between. Germline V gene sequence: CDR1 SGHAT, CDR2 FQDESV (reference sequence). CDR3 length: 14 residues. CDR3 loop: CASSLAPQSYEQYF. The CDR3 nucleotides are TGTGCCAGCAGCTTAGCACCGCAGTCCTACGAGCAGTACTTC.

The rearrangement links TRBV12-3 or TRBV12-4 to TRBJ1-2, with D perhaps TRBD1 (5 bases). This CDR3 region has 11 residues. V lost 6 bases and J 4 bases, leaving 6 bases between the germline ends. CDR3 region: CASRQAYGYTF. The CDR3 coding sequence is TGTGCCAGCAGACAGGCCTATGGCTACACCTTC.

This sequence joins TRBV6-2 or TRBV6-3 and TRBJ1-2; D remains ambiguous. The CDR3 consists of 14 residues. V dropped 0 bases and J dropped 4 bases, with 9 bases sitting between them. CDR1 and CDR2 from the germline V gene are MNHEY and SVGEGT. CDR3 amino acids: CASSYSIQIYGYTF. In DNA form, the CDR3 reads TGTGCCAGCAGTTACTCGATACAGATCTATGGCTACACCTTC.

This chain connects TRBV11-2 to TRBJ2-1; 9 bases are a match to TRBD1. Germline V CDR1 and CDR2: SGHAT, FQNNGV. The CDR3 length is 14 residues. With 3 bases clipped from V and 7 bases from J, the junction kept 4 bases outside the gene matches. The CDR3 nucleotides read TGTGCCAGCAGCTTCGGACAGGGGATGAATGAGCAGTTCTTC. Encoded protein: CASSFGQGMNEQFF.